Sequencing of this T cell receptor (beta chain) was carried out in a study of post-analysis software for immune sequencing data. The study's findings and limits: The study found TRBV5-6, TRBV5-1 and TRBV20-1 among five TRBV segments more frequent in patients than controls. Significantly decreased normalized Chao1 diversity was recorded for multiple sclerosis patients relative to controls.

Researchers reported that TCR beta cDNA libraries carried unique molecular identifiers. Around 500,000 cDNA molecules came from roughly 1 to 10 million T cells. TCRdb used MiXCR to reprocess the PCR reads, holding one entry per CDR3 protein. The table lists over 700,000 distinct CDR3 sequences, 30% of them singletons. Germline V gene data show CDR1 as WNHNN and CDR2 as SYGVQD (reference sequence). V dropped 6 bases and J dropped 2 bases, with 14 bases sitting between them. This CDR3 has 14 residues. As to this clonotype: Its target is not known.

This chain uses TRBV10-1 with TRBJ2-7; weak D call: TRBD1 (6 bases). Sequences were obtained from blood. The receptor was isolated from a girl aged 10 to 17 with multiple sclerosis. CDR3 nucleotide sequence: TGCGCCAGCAGCGATGACAGGCGACCCTACGAGCAGTACTTC. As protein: CASSDDRRPYEQYF.